One sample yielded the 21 T cell receptor beta chains listed below, sequenced in a study of blood T cells in healthy people across ages. It was with a sample-barcoded 5' primer and a J-beta primer mix that a second PCR of roughly 7 to 12 cycles was run. TCRdb reanalysed the 5' RACE reads using MiXCR and keeps one entry per CDR3 protein. The table has approximately 800,000 distinct CDR3 sequences, 25% seen once. These data were likewise used in another study, on T cells of mothers and their children.

The sample taken for sequencing was blood. Every receptor here comes from a boy younger than 18 in good health.

This clonotype was observed many times. The V call is TRBV29-1, the J call TRBJ1-2, with a possible D match to TRBD1 (6 bases). Between the trimmed V and J ends, which lost 0 bases and 2 bases, there was a span of 25 bases. This CDR3 region has 19 residues. Per the germline V gene, CDR1 is SQVTM and CDR2 is ANQGSEA. The CDR3 is CSVEDPLEGRGRANYGYTF. Written as DNA, the CDR3 is TGCAGCGTTGAAGACCCCCTTGAGGGACGGGGGCGGGCGAACTATGGCTACACCTTC. The whole variable domain, filled in from reference TRBV29-1 and TRBJ1-2, reads SAVISQKPSRDICQRGTSLTIQCQVDSQVTMMFWYRQQPGQSLTLIATANQGSEATYESGFVIDKFPISRPNLTFSTLTVSNMSPEDSSIYLCSVEDPLEGRGRANYGYTFGSGTRLTVV.

The V gene is TRBV20-1, the J gene TRBJ2-5; D remains unclear. The tail of the sequence fits TRBJ2-7 better, so the J call may be wrong. Germline values: CDR1 DFQATT, CDR2 SNEGSKA (reference sequence). This CDR3 has 15 residues. CDR3 region: CSARNNRADSYEQYF. In DNA form, the CDR3 reads TGCAGTGCTAGGAATAATCGGGCAGACTCCTACGAGCAGTACTTC.

The chain is built from TRBV4-1 and TRBJ1-1; 7 nucleotides align to TRBD1. V lost 4 bases to trimming and J lost 0 bases; unmatched junction nucleotides: 11. CDR1 is MGHRA and CDR2 is YSYEKL in the germline V gene. The CDR3 length is 17 residues. The CDR3 DNA follows: TGCGCCAGCAGCCCCAATGACAGGGCGGAGGTGAACACTGAAGCTTTCTTT. It encodes CASSPNDRAEVNTEAFF.

CDR3 sequence reads: CASSLMGAAGTGELFF. Here the CDR3 DNA reads TGTGCCAGCAGCTTAATGGGGGCCGCGGGCACCGGGGAGCTGTTTTTT. The rearrangement uses TRBV7-2 and TRBJ2-2; a weak D match, TRBD1 (6 bases). Germline CDR1 reads SGHTA; CDR2 reads FQGNSA. The CDR3 is 16 amino acids. V lost 2 bases and J 4 bases, leaving 14 bases between the germline ends.

The rearrangement uses TRBV19 and TRBJ1-1; tentatively, D is TRBD1 (6 bases). Trimming stripped 5 bases from V and 0 bases from J, with 13 bases between. In germline, CDR1 is LNHDA, CDR2 SQIVND (reference sequence). There are 15 residues in the CDR3. CDR3 region: CASSVTGILNTEAFF. The CDR3 coding sequence is TGTGCCAGTAGTGTAACAGGGATCCTGAACACTGAAGCTTTCTTT.

The V and J genes are TRBV12-3 or TRBV12-4 and TRBJ2-4, with D possibly called TRBD1 or TRBD2 (5 bases each). CDR3 length: 13 residues. Trimming removed 3 bases at V and 9 bases at J, with 12 bases between. CDR3 amino acids: CASSFEGTGIQYF. The CDR3 DNA sequence: TGTGCCAGCAGTTTTGAGGGGACCGGCATTCAGTACTTC.

This clonotype came up a few times. The gene calls are TRBV12-3 or TRBV12-4 and TRBJ2-1; D could derive from TRBD1 or TRBD2 (5 bases each). The CDR3 totals 14 residues. V was shortened by 7 bases and J by 5 bases, with 15 bases between the two germline ends. CDR3 amino acids: CASTGRTLNNEQFF. The CDR3 DNA sequence: TGTGCCAGCACGGGGCGGACCCTTAACAATGAGCAGTTCTTC.

This chain connects TRBV5-6 to TRBJ2-7; 7 nucleotides agree with TRBD2. There are 16 residues in the CDR3. J gave up 3 bases and V 3 bases, and 12 bases lay outside the gene matches. The germline gives CDR1 SGHDT, CDR2 YYEEEE. CDR3 nucleotides: TGTGCCAGCAGCTCCCGCGGGGAGGGTACTATCTACGAGCAGTACTTC. It codes for CASSSRGEGTIYEQYF.

CDR3 loop: CASSNTRFTDTQYF. The CDR3 DNA is TGTGCCAGTAGCAATACTAGGTTTACAGATACGCAGTATTTT. The chain has TRBV19 and TRBJ2-3, with a weak D call TRBD2 (5 bases). Germline CDR1 reads LNHDA; CDR2 reads SQIVND (reference sequence). V lost 6 bases and J 3 bases, leaving 13 bases between the germline ends. The CDR3 covers 14 residues.

The CDR3 region has the DNA TGTGCCAGCAGTCCCCTGGGCAGGGAGCAGGCTCAGCCCCAGCATTTT. The encoded protein is CASSPLGREQAQPQHF. The rearrangement joins TRBV6-5 to TRBJ1-5, with D tentatively TRBD1 (5 bases). Trimming removed 5 bases from V and 6 bases from J, with 20 bases in between. This CDR3 has 16 residues. In germline, CDR1 is MNHEY, CDR2 SVGAGI.

This clonotype was recorded at least ten times. The chain couples TRBV7-2 to TRBJ1-4; D may be TRBD1 (5 bases). Germline assignment: CDR1 SGHTA and CDR2 FQGNSA. V lost 5 bases and J lost 10, with 20 bases in between. This CDR3 has 15 residues. CDR3 DNA sequence: TGTGCCAGCAGCCCGGACGGGGGATTGGTTGGAAAACTGTTTTTT. Protein: CASSPDGGLVGKLFF.

This clonotype has only a few counts. The chain recombines TRBV20-1 with TRBJ1-1; the match to TRBD1 covers 8 bases. V dropped 3 bases and J dropped 0; count of bases not matched to a gene: 3. Germline V gene sequence: CDR1 DFQATT, CDR2 SNEGSKA (reference sequence). The CDR3 is made up of 14 amino acids. The CDR3 DNA reads as TGCAGTGCTAGCAGGACAGGGTTGAACACTGAAGCTTTCTTT. It codes for CSASRTGLNTEAFF.

The chain combines TRBV27 with TRBJ2-7; D is perhaps TRBD1 (5 bases). This CDR3 contains 14 residues. V lost 4 bases to trimming and J lost 2 bases, with 12 bases between them. Germline CDR1 reads MNHEY; CDR2 reads SMNVEV (reference sequence). CDR3 in amino acids: CASSSSADTYEQYF. CDR3 bases: TGTGCCAGCAGTTCCTCGGCGGACACCTACGAGCAGTACTTC.

This sequence joins TRBV12-3 or TRBV12-4 and TRBJ2-5; D gene unclear. The CDR3 is made up of 16 amino acids. V lost 4 bases and J lost 1, with 16 bases in between. CDR3 loop: CASSSLPVGLQETQYF. The CDR3 DNA follows: TGTGCCAGCAGTTCCCTACCGGTGGGCCTCCAAGAGACCCAGTACTTC.

This clonotype was observed a few times. This sequence joins TRBV7-3 and TRBJ2-5; D tentatively fits TRBD1 or TRBD2 (5 bases each). Gene TRBJ2-7 matches the end of the DNA better, so the J call may be wrong. The CDR3 spans 13 residues. Germline CDR1 and CDR2: SGHTA and FQGTGA. The CDR3 reads CASSLNWGNEQYF. CDR3 bases: TGTGCCAGCAGCTTAAATTGGGGGAACGAGCAGTACTTC.

This clonotype was picked up a small number of times. The chain employs TRBV7-9 and TRBJ2-4, with TRBD1 identical over 12 bases. This CDR3 has 18 amino acids. CDR1 and CDR2 (germline): SEHNR, FQNEAQ (reference sequence). The ends lost 0 bases at V and 3 bases at J; junction bases unmatched: 6. The CDR3 reads CASSLAGTGGIGKNIQYF. For the CDR3, the DNA is TGTGCCAGCAGCTTAGCCGGGACAGGGGGCATCGGCAAAAACATTCAGTACTTC.

The rearrangement uses TRBV9 and TRBJ2-1, with 9 bases lining up with TRBD1. The V and J ends lost 4 bases and 10 bases, in that order; junction bases with no gene match: 9. The CDR3 loop spans 14 amino acids. CDR1 is SGDLS, CDR2 YYNGEE, per germline. The DNA for the CDR3 is TGTGCCAGCAGCCAGGGGACAGGGTCGTGGGAGCAGTTCTTC. Its translation is CASSQGTGSWEQFF. The full variable domain, its missing parts supplied by reference TRBV9 and TRBJ2-1, is DSGVTQTPKHLITATGQRVTLRCSPRSGDLSVYWYQQSLDQGLQFLIQYYNGEERAKGNILERFSAQQFPDLHSELNLSSLELGDSALYFCASSQGTGSWEQFFGPGTRLTVL.

This sequence joins TRBV4-1 and TRBJ2-1; TRBD2 aligns across 7 bases. V shed 4 bases, J shed 2 bases, and the junction held 8 bases outside the gene matches. Germline V CDR1 and CDR2: MGHRA, YSYEKL. The CDR3 extends over 16 amino acids. CDR3 DNA sequence: TGCGCCAGCAGCCCACATACTAGCGCGACCTACAATGAGCAGTTCTTC. Its protein is CASSPHTSATYNEQFF.

The V and J genes are TRBV18 and TRBJ1-2; a weak D match, TRBD1 (5 bases). Germline CDR1 and CDR2: KGHSH and LQKENI. The germline V and J ends were trimmed by 6 bases and 4 bases, with 12 bases remaining between them. This CDR3 has 13 residues. The CDR3 nucleotides are TGTGCCAGCTCGCAGGGACCGACCTATGGCTACACCTTC. This translates into CASSQGPTYGYTF.

J is TRBJ2-3 and V is TRBV24-1; D is perhaps TRBD2 (6 bases). The V end lost 3 bases, the J end lost 2 bases, and 14 bases lay between the germline ends. The germline CDR1 and CDR2 sequences are KGHDR and SFDVKD. CDR3 length: 16 residues. The CDR3 DNA reads as TGTGCCACCAGTGATCGACTAGAGTCCCACACAGATACGCAGTATTTT. Encoded protein: CATSDRLESHTDTQYF.

This clonotype was seen more than once but under ten times. The CDR3 DNA sequence: TGCAGTGTGCGGGCGGGCACAGATACGCAGTATTTT. It specifies CSVRAGTDTQYF. The chain carries TRBV20-1 and TRBJ2-3; D is possibly TRBD2 (5 bases). V lost 7 bases to trimming and J lost 1 base, with 9 bases between them. Germline V gene lookup returns CDR1 DFQATT and CDR2 SNEGSKA (reference sequence). The CDR3 sequence is 12 residues long.